This entry is about one T cell receptor beta chain. Trimming cost V 2 bases and J 4 bases; bases outside gene matches: 1. The germline CDR1 and CDR2 sequences are SGHNT and YENEEA. The CDR3 is 15 amino acids. The repertoire was sequenced with immunoSEQ multiplex PCR; TCRdb's copy has only in-frame clones and lacks some. The repertoire holds 300,000 or so clones, with roughly 70% as singletons. The sample originates from a study of shared clonotypes between healthy human individuals. The rearrangement links TRBV11-3 to TRBJ2-2; 10 bases are a match to TRBD2. The TCR comes from a man aged 25 to 40 in good health. Sequences were obtained from memory CD4+ T cells sorted from blood. The subset is: CD45RA-negative fraction. The chain's CDR3 is CASSLLAGGTGELFF. In nucleotides, the CDR3 is TGTGCCAGCAGCTTATTAGCGGGGGGCACCGGGGAGCTGTTTTTT.